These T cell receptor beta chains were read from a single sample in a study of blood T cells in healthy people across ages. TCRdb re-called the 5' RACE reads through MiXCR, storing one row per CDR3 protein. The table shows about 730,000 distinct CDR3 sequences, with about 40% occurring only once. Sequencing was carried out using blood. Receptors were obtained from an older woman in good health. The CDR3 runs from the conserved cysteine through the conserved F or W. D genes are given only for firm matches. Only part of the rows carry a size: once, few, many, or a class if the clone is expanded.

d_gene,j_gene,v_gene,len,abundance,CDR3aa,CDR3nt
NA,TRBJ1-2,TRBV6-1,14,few,CASSEGQVISGYTF,TGTGCCAGCAGTGAAGGACAGGTTATAAGTGGCTACACCTTC
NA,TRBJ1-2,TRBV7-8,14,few,CASSLGVLGTQGTF,TGTGCCAGCAGCTTAGGGGTACTCGGGACACAAGGCACCTTC
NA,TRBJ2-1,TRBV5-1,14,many,CASSLLGDRTEQFF,TGCGCCAGCAGCTTGTTGGGGGATCGGACTGAGCAGTTCTTC
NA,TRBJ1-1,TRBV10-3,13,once,CAISDRVDTEAFF,TGTGCCATCAGTGACAGGGTCGACACTGAAGCTTTCTTT
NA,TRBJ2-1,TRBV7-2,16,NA,CASSLDGGGLRNEQFF,TGTGCCAGCAGCTTAGATGGCGGAGGCCTGCGAAATGAGCAGTTCTTC
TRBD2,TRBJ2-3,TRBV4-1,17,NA,CASNHSGTSGGSDTQYF,TGCGCCAGCAACCACTCCGGGACTAGCGGGGGGTCAGATACGCAGTATTTT
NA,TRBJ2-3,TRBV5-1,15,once,CASSLGDLSLDTQYF,TGCGCCAGCAGCTTGGGCGACCTAAGTTTGGATACGCAGTATTTT
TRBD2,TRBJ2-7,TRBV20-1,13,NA,CSARQGGSSEQYF,TGCAGTGCTAGGCAGGGAGGGTCCAGCGAGCAGTACTTC
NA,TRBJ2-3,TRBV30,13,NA,CAWNGGSTDTQYF,TGTGCCTGGAACGGGGGCAGCACAGATACGCAGTATTTT
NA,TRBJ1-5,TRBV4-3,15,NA,CASSQDIGQAQPQHF,TGCGCCAGCAGCCAAGATATTGGGCAGGCTCAGCCCCAGCATTTT